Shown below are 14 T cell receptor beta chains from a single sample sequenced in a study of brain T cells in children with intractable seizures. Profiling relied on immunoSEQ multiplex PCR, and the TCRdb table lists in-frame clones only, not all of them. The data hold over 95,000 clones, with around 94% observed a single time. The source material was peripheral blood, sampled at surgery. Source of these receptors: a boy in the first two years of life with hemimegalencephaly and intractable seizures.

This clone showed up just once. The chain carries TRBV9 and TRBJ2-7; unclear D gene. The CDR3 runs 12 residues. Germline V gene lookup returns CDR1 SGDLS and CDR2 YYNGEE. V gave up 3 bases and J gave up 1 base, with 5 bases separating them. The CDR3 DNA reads TGTGCCAGCAGCGATGGGTCCTACGAGCAGTACTTC. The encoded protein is CASSDGSYEQYF.

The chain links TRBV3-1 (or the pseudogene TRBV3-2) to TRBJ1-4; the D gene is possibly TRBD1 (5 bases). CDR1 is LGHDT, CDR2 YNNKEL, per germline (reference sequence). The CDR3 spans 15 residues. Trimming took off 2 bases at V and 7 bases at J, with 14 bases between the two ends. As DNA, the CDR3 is TGTGCCAGCAGCCAACCGGGGGGAAGGAGTGAAAAACTGTTTTTT. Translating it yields CASSQPGGRSEKLFF.

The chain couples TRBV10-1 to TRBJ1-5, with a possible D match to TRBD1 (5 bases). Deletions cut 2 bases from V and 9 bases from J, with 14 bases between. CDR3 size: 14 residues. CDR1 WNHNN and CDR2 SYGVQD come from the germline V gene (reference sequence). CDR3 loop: CASSEEPGGGPQHF. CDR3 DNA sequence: TGCGCCAGCAGTGAGGAGCCCGGGGGGGGGCCCCAGCATTTT.

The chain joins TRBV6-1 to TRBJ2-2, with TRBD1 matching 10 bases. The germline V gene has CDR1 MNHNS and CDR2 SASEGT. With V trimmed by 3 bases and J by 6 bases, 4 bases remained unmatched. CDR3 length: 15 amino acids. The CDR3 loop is CASSDRGQGSGELFF. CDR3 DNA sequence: TGTGCCAGCAGTGATAGGGGACAGGGGTCCGGGGAGCTGTTTTTT.

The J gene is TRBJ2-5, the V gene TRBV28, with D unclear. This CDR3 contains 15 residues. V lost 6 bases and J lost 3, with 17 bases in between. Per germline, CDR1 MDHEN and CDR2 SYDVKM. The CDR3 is CASRPFRADKETQYF. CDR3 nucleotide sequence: TGTGCCAGCAGACCTTTTCGGGCAGATAAAGAGACCCAGTACTTC.

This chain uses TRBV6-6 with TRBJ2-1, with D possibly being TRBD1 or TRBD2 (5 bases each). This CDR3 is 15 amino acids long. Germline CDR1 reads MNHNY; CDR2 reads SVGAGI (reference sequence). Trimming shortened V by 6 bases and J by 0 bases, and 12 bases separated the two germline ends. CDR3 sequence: CASSTSGSSYNEQFF. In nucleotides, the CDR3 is TGTGCCAGCAGCACCTCAGGGAGCTCCTACAATGAGCAGTTCTTC.

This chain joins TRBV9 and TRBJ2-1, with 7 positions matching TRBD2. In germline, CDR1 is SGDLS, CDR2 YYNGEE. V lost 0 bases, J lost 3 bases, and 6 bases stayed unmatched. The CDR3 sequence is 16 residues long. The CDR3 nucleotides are TGTGCCAGCAGCGTAGAGACTAGCCCGCACTACAATGAGCAGTTCTTC. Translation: CASSVETSPHYNEQFF.

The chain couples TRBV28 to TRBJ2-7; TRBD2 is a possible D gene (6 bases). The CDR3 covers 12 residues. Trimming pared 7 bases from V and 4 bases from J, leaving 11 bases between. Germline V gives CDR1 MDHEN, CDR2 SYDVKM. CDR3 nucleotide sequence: TGTGCCAGCACCCCCGGGGGTTACGAGCAGTACTTC. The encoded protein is CASTPGGYEQYF.

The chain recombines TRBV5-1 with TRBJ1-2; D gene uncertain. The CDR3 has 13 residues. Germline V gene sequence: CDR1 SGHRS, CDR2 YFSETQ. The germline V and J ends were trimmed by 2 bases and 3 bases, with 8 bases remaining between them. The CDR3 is CASSFDRDYGYTF. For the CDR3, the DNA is TGCGCCAGCAGCTTTGATAGGGACTATGGCTACACCTTC.

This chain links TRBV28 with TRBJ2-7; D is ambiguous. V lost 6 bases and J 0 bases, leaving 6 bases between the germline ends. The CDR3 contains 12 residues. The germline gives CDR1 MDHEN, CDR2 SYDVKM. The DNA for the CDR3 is TGTGCCAGCAGCGAGAGCTCCTACGAGCAGTACTTC. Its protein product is CASSESSYEQYF.

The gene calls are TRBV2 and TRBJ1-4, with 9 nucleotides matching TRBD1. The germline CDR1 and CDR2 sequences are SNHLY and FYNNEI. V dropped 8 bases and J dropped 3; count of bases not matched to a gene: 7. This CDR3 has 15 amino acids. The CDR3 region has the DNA TGTGCCAGCGGAGAGCGGGACAGGGCTAATGAAAAACTGTTTTTT. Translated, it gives CASGERDRANEKLFF.

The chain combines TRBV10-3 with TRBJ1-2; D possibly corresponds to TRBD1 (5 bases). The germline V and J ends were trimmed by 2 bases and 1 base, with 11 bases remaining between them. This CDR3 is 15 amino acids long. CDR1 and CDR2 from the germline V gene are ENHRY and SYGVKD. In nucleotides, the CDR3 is TGTGCCATCAGTGAGACCGGGACTCTTAACTATGGCTACACCTTC. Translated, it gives CAISETGTLNYGYTF.

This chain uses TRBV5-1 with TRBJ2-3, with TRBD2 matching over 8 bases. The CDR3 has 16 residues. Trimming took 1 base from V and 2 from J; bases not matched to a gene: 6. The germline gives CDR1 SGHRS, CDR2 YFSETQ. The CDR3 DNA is TGCGCCAGCAGCTTGTGGCGGGAGGCGATCACAGATACGCAGTATTTT. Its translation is CASSLWREAITDTQYF.

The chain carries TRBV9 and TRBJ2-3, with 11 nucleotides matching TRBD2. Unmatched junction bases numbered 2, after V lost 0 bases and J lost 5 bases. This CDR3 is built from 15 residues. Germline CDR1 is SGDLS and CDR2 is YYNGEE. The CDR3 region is CASSVVLAGGDTQYF. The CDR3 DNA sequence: TGTGCCAGCAGCGTAGTCCTAGCGGGAGGAGATACGCAGTATTTT.